Reported below is one TCR beta chain. What it recognizes is unknown. UMI-labeled TRB cDNA libraries were prepared by 5' RACE. No DNA is given; TCRdb re-called the 5' RACE reads and lists each CDR3 protein once. The listing contains approximately 8,800 distinct CDR3 sequences. The source of the sample is a study of CXCR3-negative and CXCR3-positive naive CD8 T cells. Germline values: CDR1 SGHNT, CDR2 YYREEE (reference sequence). The CDR3 sequence is 15 residues long. The study's findings and limits: Naive cells with CXCR3 showed TRB CDR3s that were more hydrophobic than those in CXCR3-negative naive cells.

The sequence was obtained from a human donor in good health. Some clones in this sample may be carry-over from other donors' samples. V gene TRBV5-4 combines with J gene TRBJ2-3; the TRBD1 assignment by TCRdb is unverifiable without DNA. The sequenced material came from naive CXCR3+ CD8+ T cells from blood. Subset of the sample: CD45RO-CCR7+CD27+CD95- naive CD8+ T cells expressing CXCR3 (TNR3+). The CDR3 region is CASSLDGTSTDTQYF.